The 18 T cell receptor beta chains listed next were all sequenced from one sample in a study of cytomegalovirus exposure and HLA in healthy donors. PCR used 60 Vbeta primers and 13 Jbeta primers. Clones were read by immunoSEQ multiplex PCR, and TCRdb kept only the in-frame ones, dropping some. The sample includes roughly 100,000 clones. Specimen: PBMCs. The receptors here all came from a man aged 50 to 59 in good health and CMV-seronegative.

This sequence joins TRBV19 and TRBJ2-7; a weak D match, TRBD1 (5 bases). In germline, CDR1 is LNHDA, CDR2 SQIVND (reference sequence). The CDR3 covers 14 residues. V dropped 3 bases and J dropped 5 bases, with 14 bases sitting between them. CDR3 nucleotide sequence: TGTGCCAGTAGTATTCAAGGGGCTCCTAACGAGCAGTACTTC. Protein product: CASSIQGAPNEQYF.

V and J are TRBV6-5 and TRBJ2-3; no clear D. Between the trimmed V and J ends, which lost 10 bases and 2 bases, there was a span of 13 bases. There are 13 residues in the CDR3. The germline gives CDR1 MNHEY, CDR2 SVGAGI. The chain's CDR3 is CATLRVDTDTQYF. DNA for the CDR3: TGTGCCACCTTACGGGTGGACACAGATACGCAGTATTTT.

This chain links TRBV7-3 with TRBJ2-1; 14 bases align to TRBD2. V trimming: 4 bases; J trimming: 15 bases; junction bases outside the gene matches: 5. CDR1 and CDR2 from the germline V gene are SGHTA and FQGTGA. CDR3 size: 13 residues. The CDR3 sequence: CASSSGTSGSLFF. The DNA of the CDR3 is TGTGCCAGCAGCTCTGGGACTAGCGGGAGCTTGTTCTTC.

This chain links TRBV4-3 with TRBJ1-2; maybe TRBD1 (5 bases). CDR3 size: 13 residues. The germline gives CDR1 LGHNA, CDR2 YSLEER. The V end lost 4 bases, the J end lost 8 bases, and 14 bases lay between the germline ends. Written as DNA, the CDR3 is TGCGCCAGCAGCCCCTTGGGGGGAACGGGCTACACCTTC. Residues: CASSPLGGTGYTF.

The chain joins TRBV7-8 to TRBJ1-2, with D possibly matching TRBD1 (5 bases). The germline V and J ends were trimmed by 5 bases and 5 bases, with 12 bases remaining between them. The CDR3 spans 13 residues. Per the germline V gene, CDR1 is SGHVS and CDR2 is FQNEAQ. The CDR3 DNA sequence: TGTGCCAGCAGCGAAGGGGTAGGGTATGGCTACACCTTC. Translating gives CASSEGVGYGYTF.

This chain uses TRBV9 with TRBJ2-2; D uncertain. CDR1 SGDLS and CDR2 YYNGEE come from the germline V gene. The V end lost 2 bases, the J end lost 0 bases, and 8 bases lay between the germline ends. This CDR3 is 15 amino acids long. The chain's CDR3 is CASSVGQANTGELFF. The CDR3 nucleotides read TGTGCCAGCAGCGTTGGGCAGGCGAACACCGGGGAGCTGTTTTTT. Combining the CDR3 with reference TRBV9 and TRBJ2-2 gives the whole variable domain DSGVTQTPKHLITATGQRVTLRCSPRSGDLSVYWYQQSLDQGLQFLIQYYNGEERAKGNILERFSAQQFPDLHSELNLSSLELGDSALYFCASSVGQANTGELFFGEGSRLTVL.

The J gene is TRBJ2-3, the V gene TRBV9; possibly TRBD2 for D (6 bases). Trimming removed 2 bases at V and 1 base at J, with 14 bases between. CDR3 length equals 16 residues. Per germline, CDR1 SGDLS and CDR2 YYNGEE. CDR3 coding DNA: TGTGCCAGCAGCGTTCGACATAGCGGTGGCACAGATACGCAGTATTTT. The encoded protein is CASSVRHSGGTDTQYF. Supplemented by reference TRBV9 and TRBJ2-3, the full variable domain reads DSGVTQTPKHLITATGQRVTLRCSPRSGDLSVYWYQQSLDQGLQFLIQYYNGEERAKGNILERFSAQQFPDLHSELNLSSLELGDSALYFCASSVRHSGGTDTQYFGPGTRLTVL.

The gene calls are TRBV19 and TRBJ2-7; the match to TRBD1 covers 9 bases. The germline CDR1 and CDR2 sequences are LNHDA and SQIVND (reference sequence). The CDR3 length is 16 residues. Trimming at V came to 4 bases and at J to 5 bases, leaving 12 bases not matched to a gene. In DNA, the CDR3 is TGTGCCAGTAGTAGAAACCCCGGGACAGGGCACGACGAGCAGTACTTC. This sequence encodes CASSRNPGTGHDEQYF.

The chain combines TRBV6-5 with TRBJ2-5, with 10 bases aligning to TRBD1. Looked up from germline, CDR1 is MNHEY and CDR2 is SVGAGI. Unmatched junction bases numbered 10, after V lost 4 bases and J lost 5 bases. CDR3 length: 16 amino acids. CDR3 sequence reads: CASSSSDRGIGETQYF. The CDR3 DNA sequence: TGTGCCAGCAGTTCCTCGGACAGGGGGATAGGCGAGACCCAGTACTTC.

This sequence joins TRBV5-1 and TRBJ1-3; D is unresolved. CDR3 size: 13 residues. The V end lost 5 bases, the J end lost 1 base, and 7 bases lay between the germline ends. CDR1 SGHRS and CDR2 YFSETQ come from the germline V gene. The CDR3 sequence: CASREGSGNTIYF. The DNA for the CDR3 is TGCGCCAGCAGAGAGGGATCTGGAAACACCATATATTTT.

The chain links TRBV4-1 to TRBJ2-5; 7 bases are shared with TRBD1. Germline-derived CDR1 and CDR2 are MGHRA and YSYEKL. V shed 5 bases and J 2 bases; nucleotides not matched to a gene: 2. This CDR3 is built from 13 residues. CDR3 residues: CASSRGQQETQYF. The CDR3 DNA reads as TGCGCCAGCAGCAGGGGACAGCAAGAGACCCAGTACTTC.

This chain uses TRBV5-4 with TRBJ2-5; 9 nucleotides match TRBD1. The last part of the DNA fits TRBJ2-7 better; the J call may be wrong. The CDR3 loop spans 15 amino acids. Germline V gene sequence: CDR1 SGHNT, CDR2 YYREEE (reference sequence). For the CDR3, the DNA is TGTGCCAGCAGCCGGAACACGGACAGGGGAGGCGAGCAGTACTTC. Translated, it gives CASSRNTDRGGEQYF.

This sequence joins TRBV29-1 and TRBJ1-1, with D hard to call. This CDR3 is built from 13 residues. With 2 bases removed from V and 0 bases from J, the gap between germline ends came to 7 bases. The germline gives CDR1 SQVTM, CDR2 ANQGSEA. CDR3 bases: TGCAGCGTTGAACAGACTATGAACACTGAAGCTTTCTTT. Translation: CSVEQTMNTEAFF.

Written as DNA, the CDR3 is TGTGCCAGCAGTAGCCAACCAGAGACCCAGTACTTC. Its translation is CASSSQPETQYF. V is TRBV2 and J is TRBJ2-5, with D hard to call. Looked up from germline, CDR1 is SNHLY and CDR2 is FYNNEI. V dropped 5 bases and J dropped 4 bases, with 8 bases sitting between them. There are 12 residues in the CDR3.

The chain carries TRBV6-1 and TRBJ2-1, with 13 bases fitting TRBD2. The germline V gene encodes CDR1 MNHNS and CDR2 SASEGT. J lost 5 bases, V lost 3 bases, and 7 bases had no gene match. The CDR3 runs 17 residues. The CDR3 nucleotides read TGTGCCAGCAGTGACACTAGCGGGAGGGGGTTCGACAATGAGCAGTTCTTC. Protein sequence: CASSDTSGRGFDNEQFF.

The rearrangement links TRBV6-1 to TRBJ2-7, with D possibly matching TRBD2 (5 bases). The CDR3 extends over 13 amino acids. Germline CDR1 and CDR2: MNHNS and SASEGT. The V and J ends lost 4 bases and 3 bases respectively, with 10 bases between them. The CDR3 bases are TGTGCCAGCAGTGGACCAGGAGGCTACGAGCAGTACTTC. This codes for CASSGPGGYEQYF.

The chain links TRBV9 to TRBJ1-3; TRBD1 is a possible D gene (6 bases). CDR1 and CDR2 (germline): SGDLS, YYNGEE. The CDR3 covers 15 residues. The ends were cut back, 4 bases at V and 0 bases at J, with 11 bases in the middle. The CDR3: CASSPRDISGNTIYF. In DNA, the CDR3 is TGTGCCAGCAGCCCCCGGGACATCTCTGGAAACACCATATATTTT.

Concerning this clone itself: Additional DNA sequences in this sample encode the identical CDR3. The V gene is TRBV6-1, the J gene TRBJ1-5, with a tentative D call TRBD1 (5 bases). Germline CDR1 MNHNS, CDR2 SASEGT. Between the trimmed V and J ends, which lost 8 bases and 9 bases, there was a span of 11 bases. The CDR3 runs 11 residues. The DNA of the CDR3 is TGTGCCAGCCTATCGGGGGGGCCCCAGCATTTT. Translating it yields CASLSGGPQHF.